The 5 T cell receptor beta chains below were found in one sample sequenced in a study of T cells in Graves' hyperthyroidism and ophthalmopathy. From RNA transcripts, TCR beta CDR3 regions were amplified. Using the HTBI primer set, a first-round RT-PCR was run on the TCR CDR3. In TCRdb, the multiplex PCR reads were re-called with MiXCR into one record per CDR3 protein. The sample holds about 500,000 distinct CDR3 sequences, 35% to 50% seen once. Sequenced input: peripheral blood or thyroid tissue (not recorded which). The receptors shown here come from an adult woman with Graves' disease, either hyperthyroidism or ophthalmopathy (not recorded which).

The V call is TRBV2, the J call TRBJ1-4; TRBD1 might be the D (5 bases). Germline V gene lookup returns CDR1 SNHLY and CDR2 FYNNEI. V gave up 0 bases and J gave up 7 bases, with 12 bases separating them. The CDR3 is 15 residues long. The CDR3 nucleotides are TGTGCCAGCAGTGAAGCTCCGGGGCGGAGTGAAAAACTGTTTTTT. Translating gives CASSEAPGRSEKLFF.

This sequence joins TRBV28 and TRBJ2-6; 8 bases fit TRBD2. CDR3 size: 14 residues. Trimming at V came to 8 bases and at J to 2 bases, leaving 2 bases not matched to a gene. Germline V gene lookup returns CDR1 MDHEN and CDR2 SYDVKM. As DNA, the CDR3 is TGTGCCAGCGGCGGGGGGACTGGGGCCAACGTCCTGACTTTC. Encoded protein: CASGGGTGANVLTF.

V usage is TRBV5-1 and J usage is TRBJ2-5; TRBD1 matches 7 bases. The junction had 11 bases not matched to a gene; V was cut back by 5 bases and J by 4 bases. Germline V gene data show CDR1 as SGHRS and CDR2 as YFSETQ. CDR3 length: 15 amino acids. DNA of the CDR3: TGCGCCAGCAGTCAGACGGAGACAGGGACAGAGACCCAGTACTTC. Translating it yields CASSQTETGTETQYF.

The chain has TRBV12-3 or TRBV12-4 and TRBJ1-3; D not resolved. Trimming left V 6 bases short and J 8 bases short, with 11 bases between. This CDR3 is built from 12 residues. This chain's CDR3 is CASSPSGYTIYF. The CDR3 DNA sequence: TGTGCCAGCAGCCCTTCGGGGTACACCATATATTTT.

V and J are TRBV20-1 and TRBJ2-2; no clear D gene. The CDR3 runs 11 residues. The germline gives CDR1 DFQATT, CDR2 SNEGSKA (reference sequence). Trimming took off 3 bases at V and 9 bases at J, with 8 bases between the two ends. CDR3 coding DNA: TGCAGTGCTAGGCTGGGGTGGGAGCTGTTTTTT. Its translation: CSARLGWELFF.